The 14 T cell receptor beta chains listed next were all sequenced from one sample in a study of graft-versus-host responses after intestinal transplantation. Method: immunoSEQ multiplex PCR; TCRdb's copy keeps in-frame clones and lacks some. Of fewer than 20,000 clones in the sample, 83% are singletons; the top ten hold approximately 3.8%. Processing of graft tissue released intraepithelial and lamina propria lymphocytes. Source: ileum tissue, taken around 580 days after intestinal transplantation. Every receptor here comes from a human patient who received an intestinal transplant, so some T cells may come from the graft donor.

The chain is built from TRBV7-9 and TRBJ1-2, with no clear D. V lost 3 bases to trimming and J lost 5 bases, with 13 bases between them. The length of the CDR3 is 14 residues. Germline CDR1 reads SEHNR; CDR2 reads FQNEAQ (reference sequence). The CDR3 coding sequence is TGTGCCAGCAGCTTTAGCTATGTCGAGTATGGCTACACCTTC. Residues: CASSFSYVEYGYTF.

The rearrangement links TRBV25-1 to TRBJ2-5; D is ambiguous. The V end was cut by 6 bases, the J end by 5 bases, with 4 bases between. CDR1 and CDR2 from the germline V gene are MGHDK and SYGVNS. This CDR3 has 10 residues. DNA of the CDR3: TGTGCCAGCAGGGGGGAGACCCAGTACTTC. Protein sequence: CASRGETQYF.

The chain employs TRBV6-1 and TRBJ1-6; D remains ambiguous. Germline V gene data show CDR1 as MNHNS and CDR2 as SASEGT. The V end was cut by 1 base, the J end by 8 bases, with 24 bases between. The CDR3 sequence is 19 residues long. The CDR3 sequence is CASSEVLFMHSKIYSPLHF. DNA for the CDR3: TGTGCCAGCAGTGAAGTATTATTCATGCACAGCAAAATATATTCACCCCTCCACTTT.

The DNA of the CDR3 is TGTGCCAGCAGTCGGGACCGAGATACGCAGTATTTT. The encoded protein is CASSRDRDTQYF. The rearrangement links TRBV6-6 to TRBJ2-3, with D tentatively TRBD1 or TRBD2 (5 bases each). CDR3 length equals 12 residues. From germline, CDR1 is MNHNY and CDR2 SVGAGI (reference sequence). Trimming took off 5 bases at V and 5 bases at J, with 8 bases between the two ends.

V usage is TRBV7-9 and J usage is TRBJ2-5; TRBD1 or TRBD2 may be the D gene (5 bases each). The V end lost 5 bases, the J end lost 2 bases, and 18 bases lay between the germline ends. The CDR3 extends over 16 amino acids. Germline V CDR1 and CDR2: SEHNR, FQNEAQ (reference sequence). The CDR3 sequence is CASSLRGLGGQETQYF. CDR3 in DNA: TGTGCCAGCAGCCTAAGGGGATTGGGCGGGCAAGAGACCCAGTACTTC. Looking up the rest from reference TRBV7-9 and TRBJ2-5 gives the full variable domain: DTGVSQNPRHKITKRGQNVTFRCDPISEHNRLYWYRQTLGQGPEFLTYFQNEAQLEKSRLLSDRFSAERPKGSFSTLEIQRTEQGDSAMYLCASSLRGLGGQETQYFGPGTRLLVL.

V usage is TRBV4-2 and J usage is TRBJ2-5, with 7 bases fitting TRBD2. The CDR3 is made up of 17 amino acids. The V segment lost 0 bases and the J segment 4 bases; nucleotides outside the gene matches: 11. Germline CDR1 and CDR2: LGHNA and YNFKEQ. This CDR3 is CASSQDLRGTLGETQYF. In nucleotides, the CDR3 is TGTGCCAGCAGCCAAGATCTGCGGGGGACGCTGGGAGAGACCCAGTACTTC.

This sequence joins TRBV5-1 and TRBJ2-2; 14 bases fit TRBD2. V lost 2 bases and J lost 6; bases outside the gene matches: 9. This CDR3 has 18 residues. Per the germline V gene, CDR1 is SGHRS and CDR2 is YFSETQ. Here the CDR3 reads CASSLETSGGAVAGELFF. For the CDR3, the DNA is TGCGCCAGCAGCTTAGAGACTAGCGGGGGGGCCGTAGCCGGGGAGCTGTTTTTT.

The chain has TRBV7-9 and TRBJ2-3; D not resolved. Trimming removed 1 base from V and 1 base from J, with 6 bases in between. The CDR3 has 14 amino acids. Germline V CDR1 and CDR2: SEHNR, FQNEAQ (reference sequence). The DNA for the CDR3 is TGTGCCAGCAGCTTAGTTCAGGGCACAGATACGCAGTATTTT. Its translation is CASSLVQGTDTQYF. The full variable domain, with the rest looked up from reference TRBV7-9 and TRBJ2-3, is DTGVSQNPRHKITKRGQNVTFRCDPISEHNRLYWYRQTLGQGPEFLTYFQNEAQLEKSRLLSDRFSAERPKGSFSTLEIQRTEQGDSAMYLCASSLVQGTDTQYFGPGTRLTVL.

The chain employs TRBV5-5 and TRBJ1-6, with 7 bases identical to TRBD1. J gave up 0 bases and V 4 bases, and 4 bases lay outside the gene matches. This CDR3 region has 16 residues. Germline CDR1 SGHKS, CDR2 YYEKEE (reference sequence). Written as DNA, the CDR3 is TGTGCCAGCAGCCAGGGACAGAGCTCCTATAATTCACCCCTCCACTTT. Residues: CASSQGQSSYNSPLHF. The whole variable domain, filled in from reference TRBV5-5 and TRBJ1-6, reads DAGVTQSPTHLIKTRGQQVTLRCSPISGHKSVSWYQQVLGQGPQFIFQYYEKEERGRGNFPDRFSARQFPNYSSELNVNALLLGDSALYLCASSQGQSSYNSPLHFGNGTRLTVT.

The CDR3: CASRDANTEAFF. CDR3 sequence (DNA): TGCGCCAGCAGGGATGCGAACACTGAAGCTTTCTTT. The V and J genes are TRBV5-1 and TRBJ1-1; no clear D gene. The CDR3 consists of 12 residues. CDR1 is SGHRS and CDR2 is YFSETQ in the germline V gene. Trimming stripped 5 bases from V and 1 base from J, with 6 bases between.

This sequence joins TRBV7-3 and TRBJ1-2; D not certain. Per the germline V gene, CDR1 is SGHTA and CDR2 is FQGTGA. The CDR3 runs 13 residues. With 0 bases removed from V and 8 bases from J, the gap between germline ends came to 10 bases. The CDR3 region is CASSLTAGKGYTF. The CDR3 nucleotides read TGTGCCAGCAGCTTAACCGCGGGGAAGGGCTACACCTTC.

The V call is TRBV9, the J call TRBJ1-4; D possibly corresponds to TRBD1 (5 bases). Trimming removed 0 bases at V and 1 base at J, with 10 bases between. The germline gives CDR1 SGDLS, CDR2 YYNGEE. The length of the CDR3 is 16 residues. CDR3 DNA sequence: TGTGCCAGCAGCGTAGCGGCAGGGCGAACTAATGAAAAACTGTTTTTT. Translating gives CASSVAAGRTNEKLFF. Variable domain in full (rest from reference TRBV9 and TRBJ1-4): DSGVTQTPKHLITATGQRVTLRCSPRSGDLSVYWYQQSLDQGLQFLIQYYNGEERAKGNILERFSAQQFPDLHSELNLSSLELGDSALYFCASSVAAGRTNEKLFFGSGTQLSVL.

The V gene is TRBV19, the J gene TRBJ2-6; D is unclear. Trimming removed 7 bases from V and 4 bases from J, with 11 bases in between. The CDR3 spans 14 residues. Germline V gene sequence: CDR1 LNHDA, CDR2 SQIVND (reference sequence). The CDR3 region has the DNA TGTGCCAGTACCCCGACTGGCGGGGCCAACGTCCTGACTTTC. Its translation is CASTPTGGANVLTF.

This chain uses TRBV6-1 with TRBJ1-1; TRBD1 might be the D (6 bases). Germline lookup yields CDR1 MNHNS and CDR2 SASEGT. This CDR3 comprises 13 residues. Trimming left V 7 bases short and J 1 base short, with 10 bases between. CDR3 bases: TGTGCCAGCACCTTGGACAGGAACACTGAAGCTTTCTTT. Translation: CASTLDRNTEAFF.